This TCR beta chain was sequenced for a study of blood T cells in healthy people across ages (dated by TCRdb to 2013 to 2016). About the full investigation: In model experiments, template switching captured about one uniquely barcoded TCR beta cDNA molecule for every two T cells. The donors were divided into four age groups: young (average approximately 15 years), middle-aged (about 41), aged (roughly 66) and long-lived (nearly 85). Two additional independent replicas of 1 million unique cDNA reads from the same blood draw were analyzed for two donors (one aged 18 to 30 and one aged 80 or older). To track age-related changes in TCR beta repertoire diversity, the study relied on deep sequencing normalized with unique cDNA molecular identifiers. To avoid experimental bias, donors of different ages were distributed randomly across sequencing lanes. Points the paper makes about the study in general: Observed TCR beta diversity per million T cells fell roughly linearly with age, and a significant reduction was already apparent by age around 39. Donor CMV infection status was unknown, potentially confounding age-related changes in expanded clonotypes. Compared with the aged group, the long-lived group had more naive CD4+ T cells, fewer expanded clones and increased TCR diversity, a pattern suggesting age selection. Conclusive comparison of naive and antigen-experienced compartments was prevented by the profiling of bulk unsorted PBMCs. Total diversity estimates from one million sequenced T cells were considered lower bounds and underestimates. The percentage of naive T cells measured by flow cytometry correlated strongly with observed TCR beta diversity.

A remark on this clonotype: It has no known antigen specificity. Nothing much larger sits one base from this clone, and base qualities are not available.

The roughly 42 donors, aged about 6 to 95 years, were systemically healthy Caucasian individuals from Russia. Each donor gave around 9.8 milliliters of peripheral blood, collected into EDTA-treated Vacutainer tubes. Ficoll-Paque density-gradient centrifugation was used to isolate PBMCs, with at least 7 million per sample. Trizol reagent was used to extract total RNA from the PBMCs, yielding at least 5 micrograms per sample. Naive CD45RAhigh/CD27high T cell percentages were measured by flow cytometry on a PBMC aliquot from every donor. The receptor library was made with 5' RACE. Reads for this sample came from an Illumina HiSeq 2500. A second PCR of about 6 to 11 cycles was run with a J-beta primer mix and a sample-barcoded 5' primer. Each TCR beta cDNA molecule received a unique molecular identifier from a template-switch 5' adaptor carrying 12 random nucleotides. Each sample yielded at least 2.5 million CDR3-containing paired-end reads. First-strand cDNA was synthesized from all RNA with the Mint cDNA synthesis kit, primed by a TRBC-specific oligonucleotide. Following uracil-DNA glycosylase treatment, a first 18-cycle PCR with universal primers M1SS and BC2_uni_R was performed on all cDNA. The original methods were these. For normalization, 1 million high-quality reads, each with a distinct molecular identifier, were randomly selected from each sample. Instead of being binned into consensus sequences, reads that shared molecular identifiers were thrown out. MiTCR, with a Q25 quality threshold and the strictest error-elimination algorithm, was used for CDR3 identification, clonotype clustering and error correction. A nonparametric unseen species model with Euler transformation was used to estimate a lower bound on total TCR beta diversity. TCRdb redid the processing of the public reads, applying fastp at Q25 and MiXCR, and retained in-frame beta chains. Merged by CDR3 protein, the rows form single entries marked with the most common genes and DNA. For this entry, the V and J calls and clone size follow TCRdb and not the study's own pipeline. The sample table contains hundreds of thousands of distinct CDR3 sequences; only one count was recorded for around 42% of them. Approximately 19% of the sample rests with the top ten.

Its CDR3 holds 16 amino acids, cysteine through phenylalanine. Kept here is only the CDR3 DNA, which spans 48 bases and is read in frame from base 1. V is cut by 8 bases and J by 0 bases, and the space between the germline ends is 17 bases. In the germline V gene, CDR1 corresponds to MNHEY and CDR2 to SVGEGT. Here the chain combines TRBV6-2 or TRBV6-3 and TRBJ2-1; the D gene is perhaps TRBD2, on 5 matching bases. Sequencing was done on a sample of blood. This TCR derives from a man aged 60-69 years in good health. For the CDR3, the sequence is CASSEERRRSYNEQFF. At the DNA level, the sequence is TGTGCCAGCTCCGAGGAGCGGCGTCGCTCCTACAATGAGCAGTTCTTC.